These T cell receptor beta chains were read from a single sample in a study of blood T cells in healthy people across ages. TCRdb reprocessed the 5' RACE reads with MiXCR, giving one entry per CDR3 protein. Of about 320,000 distinct CDR3 sequences listed, around 29% are singletons. The sample was blood. Receptors were obtained from a woman in her seventies in good health. Each CDR3 is given with its conserved first and last residue. A D gene is named only where the DNA matches it firmly. Not every row has a clone size; where given, it reads once, few, many or a size class.

clone_size j_call v_call d_call cdr3_nt cdr3_aa
once TRBJ2-1 TRBV6-1 . TGTGCCAGCAGTCCTCTGACCGGACTGCCATCCTACAATGAGCAGTTCTTC CASSPLTGLPSYNEQFF
few TRBJ2-1 TRBV21-1 . TGTGCCAGCAGCAACCGCCCTGAGGGGACGTTCAATTCCTACAATGAGCAGTTCTTC CASSNRPEGTFNSYNEQFF
few TRBJ1-3 TRBV3-1 . TGTGCCAGCAGCCGGACATCTGGAAACACCATATATTTT CASSRTSGNTIYF
. TRBJ1-1 TRBV6-2/TRBV6-3 . TGTGCCAGCTGGGAAGGGGCGCGTAACACTGAAGCTTTCTTT CASWEGARNTEAFF
few TRBJ2-4 TRBV11-2 . TGTGCCAGCAGCAATACTATGGTTACAGACATTCAGTACTTC CASSNTMVTDIQYF
. TRBJ2-5 TRBV9 . TGTGCCAGCAGCGTACGAGGTGGTGAGACCCAGTACTTC CASSVRGGETQYF
. TRBJ2-1 TRBV10-1 . TGCGCCAGCAACTTTAGCGGTCTTACCTACAATGAGCAGTTCTTC CASNFSGLTYNEQFF
few TRBJ1-1 TRBV12-5 . TGTGCTAGTGGCCGAAGAGGACAGAGGAACACTGAAGCTTTCTTT CASGRRGQRNTEAFF
. TRBJ2-3 TRBV7-2 . TGTGCCAGCAGCCAACGGCCCCGAGTAGATACGCAGTATTTT CASSQRPRVDTQYF
many TRBJ1-2 TRBV29-1 . TGCAGCGTTGGGGGAGACTATGGCTACACCTTC CSVGGDYGYTF
. TRBJ1-2 TRBV11-2 . TGTGCCAGCAGCTTAGAGACAGCCCTGTATGGCTACACCTTC CASSLETALYGYTF
few TRBJ2-3 TRBV28 TRBD2 TGTGCCAGCCGGTTTAGCGGGAGTTTAAATACGCAGTATTTT CASRFSGSLNTQYF
. TRBJ2-3 TRBV20-1 . TGCAGTGCTACGCAGGGACACGAGCAGTATTTT CSATQGHEQYF
. TRBJ1-4 TRBV7-2 . TGTGCCAGCAGCTTAGCGAGGGAAGGGGTTGAAAAACTGTTTTTT CASSLAREGVEKLFF
. TRBJ2-1 TRBV4-1 . TGCGCCAGCAGCCAAGCGGAGATTGCAAATGAGCAGTTCTTC CASSQAEIANEQFF
. TRBJ2-4 TRBV7-9 . TGTGCCAGCAGCCCCACGGAGCTAGCCAAAAACATTCAGTACTTC CASSPTELAKNIQYF
few TRBJ1-3 TRBV28 . TGTGCCAGCAGTTTAGGGACGCTTAGCTCTGGAAACACCATATATTTT CASSLGTLSSGNTIYF
. TRBJ2-5 TRBV5-1 . TGCGCCAGCAGCTTGGGCTCTAGCGAGAGAGAGACCCAGTACTTC CASSLGSSERETQYF
. TRBJ2-7 TRBV7-2 . TGTGCCAGCGGCTTAGGGGATAACTACCTCTACGAGCAGTACTTC CASGLGDNYLYEQYF
. TRBJ2-5 TRBV25-1 . TGTGCCAGCTCTCCCGGGGGCTTCCAACAAGAGACCCAGTACTTC CASSPGGFQQETQYF
. TRBJ1-2 TRBV27 . TGTGCCAGCAGTTTGATCGGGGGGAATGGCTACACCTTC CASSLIGGNGYTF
. TRBJ2-7 TRBV7-2 TRBD1 TGTGCCCGCAGCCGGACAGGAAAACCCTACGAGCAGTACTTC CARSRTGKPYEQYF
few TRBJ2-5 TRBV5-1 TRBD1 TGCGCCAGCAGCTTGGGGTCCGGGACAGGGGCGCCGGAGACCCAGTACTTC CASSLGSGTGAPETQYF
. TRBJ1-1 TRBV5-6 . TGTGCCAGCAGCTTGGCCAGACAGGACAACACTGAAGCTTTCTTT CASSLARQDNTEAFF
. TRBJ1-4 TRBV4-3 . TGCGCCAGCAGCCAAGATGGGTATGAAAAACTGTTTTTT CASSQDGYEKLFF
many TRBJ2-7 TRBV4-1 . TGCGCCAGCTCACTACTTCCAACCTCCTACGAGCAGTACTTC CASSLLPTSYEQYF
. TRBJ1-4 TRBV10-3 . TGTGCCATCAGTGGAGTAAAGGATGAAAAACTGTTTTTT CAISGVKDEKLFF
. TRBJ2-5 TRBV5-5 . TGTGCCAGCAGCTTGGCCGTATCCCTGGAGACCCAGTACTTC CASSLAVSLETQYF
few TRBJ2-2 TRBV29-1 . TGCAGCGTTAAACAGGCTAAGGACGGGGAGCTGTTTTTT CSVKQAKDGELFF
. TRBJ2-5 TRBV24-1 TRBD2 TGTGCCACCAGTGGCGGGAGGGCCGATTTATCCCAAGAGACCCAGTACTTC CATSGGRADLSQETQYF
many TRBJ2-3 TRBV29-1 . TGCAGCGTTAAGCCGGTGGGCACAGATACGCAGTATTTT CSVKPVGTDTQYF
. TRBJ1-2 TRBV7-2 TRBD1 TGTGCCAGCAGCTTAGGGGCGGGACAGCGCTACACCTTC CASSLGAGQRYTF
few TRBJ2-3 TRBV11-2 . TGTGCCAGCAGCTTCAAAGTGGATACGCAGTATTTT CASSFKVDTQYF
. TRBJ2-3 TRBV12-3/TRBV12-4 TRBD2 TGTGCCACAAAGGGGAGTGGACTAGCGGGAGCGGTGAGAGATACGCAGTATTTT CATKGSGLAGAVRDTQYF
. TRBJ2-1 TRBV6-2/TRBV6-3 TRBD2 TGTGCCAGCAGCGGGACTAGCGGGAGAACTGAGCAGTTCTTC CASSGTSGRTEQFF
. TRBJ2-3 TRBV24-1 . TGTGCCACCAGAGATAGAGGGGCAGCAGATACGCAGTATTTT CATRDRGAADTQYF
. TRBJ2-1 TRBV20-1 TRBD2 TGCAGTGCTAGAGATCTTGCGGGAGGGTTCAATGAGCAGTTCTTC CSARDLAGGFNEQFF
many TRBJ1-1 TRBV28 . TGTGCCAGCAGACAGGGATTTAACACTGAAGCTTTCTTT CASRQGFNTEAFF
few TRBJ2-1 TRBV6-5 . TGTGCCAGCAAATTGAGTCGGGAGATTAGCAATGAGCAGTTCTTC CASKLSREISNEQFF
. TRBJ2-5 TRBV5-1 TRBD2 TGCGCCAGCAGCATGATTGGGGCGGGAGGTGGAGAGACCCAGTACTTC CASSMIGAGGGETQYF
few TRBJ1-2 TRBV29-1 TRBD1 TGCAGCGTTACTGGGACAGGGGGCGGTGAGGGCGGCTACACCTTC CSVTGTGGGEGGYTF
. TRBJ2-3 TRBV6-1 . TGTGCCAGCTGGGACGAGTATCGGACAGATACGCAGTATTTT CASWDEYRTDTQYF